Listed below are T cell receptor beta chains from one sample, sequenced in a study of cytomegalovirus exposure and HLA in healthy donors. Generated by immunoSEQ multiplex PCR, the TCRdb table keeps only in-frame clones and is missing some. Among 150,000 to 200,000 clones listed, about four fifths were seen once. The sequencing input was PBMCs. The source of these receptors is a boy aged 5-17 years in good health and CMV-seronegative. The conserved cysteine and the conserved F or W are not part of the CDR3 here. Clone size appears in some rows only: once, few, many, or a class for an expanded clone.

v_gene: TRBV27; j_gene: TRBJ1-2; abundance: NA; CDR3aa: ASSTRDRGTGYT
v_gene: TRBV15; j_gene: TRBJ2-1; abundance: NA; CDR3aa: ATSSTGVLYNEQF
v_gene: TRBV5-6; j_gene: TRBJ2-1; abundance: once; CDR3aa: ASSIGQNNEQF
v_gene: TRBV20-1; j_gene: TRBJ2-1; abundance: NA; CDR3aa: SARPSDEQF
v_gene: TRBV11-3; j_gene: TRBJ2-3; abundance: NA; CDR3aa: ASSLTGTTDTQY
v_gene: TRBV27; j_gene: TRBJ1-1; abundance: once; CDR3aa: ASSPDTPWTGKNTEAF
v_gene: TRBV19; j_gene: TRBJ2-7; abundance: NA; CDR3aa: ASRDRGTYEQY
v_gene: TRBV4-1; j_gene: TRBJ2-5; abundance: NA; CDR3aa: ASSQESRIEETQY
v_gene: TRBV29-1; j_gene: TRBJ2-1; abundance: few; CDR3aa: SVEDSGTRYNEQF
v_gene: TRBV7-2; j_gene: TRBJ2-3; abundance: NA; CDR3aa: ASSLLAGGSDTQY
v_gene: TRBV5-1; j_gene: TRBJ1-1; abundance: few; CDR3aa: ASSLSDRGKPEAF
v_gene: TRBV5-4; j_gene: TRBJ2-2; abundance: NA; CDR3aa: ASSSTGSTGELF
v_gene: TRBV7-2; j_gene: TRBJ1-4; abundance: NA; CDR3aa: ASSPGSGAQIMEKLF
v_gene: TRBV28; j_gene: TRBJ2-7; abundance: NA; CDR3aa: ASSLVFGTNSYEQY
v_gene: TRBV7-9; j_gene: TRBJ2-7; abundance: NA; CDR3aa: ASSLVGQEYYEQY
v_gene: TRBV7-8; j_gene: TRBJ2-7; abundance: NA; CDR3aa: ASSLGGYSYEQY
v_gene: TRBV7-9; j_gene: TRBJ1-2; abundance: once; CDR3aa: ASSSAGTGVFGYT
v_gene: TRBV9; j_gene: TRBJ2-1; abundance: NA; CDR3aa: ASSLSGTYNEQF
v_gene: TRBV27; j_gene: TRBJ2-2; abundance: NA; CDR3aa: ASTTSDRVRVVSPGELF
v_gene: TRBV28; j_gene: TRBJ1-1; abundance: NA; CDR3aa: ASMEGLNTEAF
v_gene: TRBV28; j_gene: TRBJ2-7; abundance: NA; CDR3aa: ASSPLGSGRRQY
v_gene: TRBV29-1; j_gene: TRBJ2-1; abundance: NA; CDR3aa: SVGAGGNGEQF